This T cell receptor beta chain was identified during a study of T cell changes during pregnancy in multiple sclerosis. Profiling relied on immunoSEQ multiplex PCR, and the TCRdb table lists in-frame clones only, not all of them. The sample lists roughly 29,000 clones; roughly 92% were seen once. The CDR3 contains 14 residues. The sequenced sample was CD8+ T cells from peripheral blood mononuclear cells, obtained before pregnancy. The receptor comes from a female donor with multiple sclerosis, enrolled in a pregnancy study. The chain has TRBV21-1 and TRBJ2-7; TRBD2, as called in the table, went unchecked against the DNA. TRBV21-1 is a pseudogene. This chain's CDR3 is CASSKVGGTYEQYF. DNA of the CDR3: TGTGCCAGCAGCAAAGTTGGAGGGACCTACGAGCAGTACTTC.